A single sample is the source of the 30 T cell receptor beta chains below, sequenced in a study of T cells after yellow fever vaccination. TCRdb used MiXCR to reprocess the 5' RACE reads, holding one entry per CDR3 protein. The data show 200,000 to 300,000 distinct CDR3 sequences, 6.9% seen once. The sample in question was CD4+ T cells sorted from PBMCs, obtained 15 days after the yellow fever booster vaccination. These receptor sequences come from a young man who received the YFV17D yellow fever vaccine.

CDR3: CASSLAWAREQYF. The CDR3 coding sequence is TGTGCCAGCAGCTTAGCATGGGCCCGGGAGCAGTACTTC. The genes are TRBV7-2 and TRBJ2-7; D remains unclear. CDR3 size: 13 residues. Between the trimmed V and J ends, which lost 0 bases and 7 bases, there was a span of 10 bases. The germline V gene has CDR1 SGHTA and CDR2 FQGNSA. Complete variable domain (other parts from reference TRBV7-2 and TRBJ2-7): GAGVSQSPSNKVTEKGKDVELRCDPISGHTALYWYRQSLGQGLEFLIYFQGNSAPDKSGLPSDRFSAERTGGSVSTLTIQRTQQEDSAVYLCASSLAWAREQYFGPGTRLTVT.

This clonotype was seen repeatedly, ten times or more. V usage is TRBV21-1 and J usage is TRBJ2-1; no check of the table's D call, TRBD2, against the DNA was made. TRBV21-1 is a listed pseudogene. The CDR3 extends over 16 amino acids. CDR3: CASSKDLAGPYNEQFF. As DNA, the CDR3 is TGTGCCAGCAGCAAGGACCTAGCGGGCCCTTACAATGAGCAGTTCTTC.

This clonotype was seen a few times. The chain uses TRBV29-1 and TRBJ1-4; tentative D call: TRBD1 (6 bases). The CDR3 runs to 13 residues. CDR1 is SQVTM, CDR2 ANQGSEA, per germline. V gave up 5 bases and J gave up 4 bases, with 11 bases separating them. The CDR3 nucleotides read TGCAGCGTTCGGGGACACAGTAATGAAAAACTGTTTTTT. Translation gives CSVRGHSNEKLFF.

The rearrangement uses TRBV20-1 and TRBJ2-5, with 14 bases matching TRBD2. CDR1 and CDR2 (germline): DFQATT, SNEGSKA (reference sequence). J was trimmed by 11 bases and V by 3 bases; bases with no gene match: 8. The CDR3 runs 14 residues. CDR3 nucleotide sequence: TGCAGTGCTAGGGATCCGACTAGCGGGAGGGGTCAGTACTTC. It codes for CSARDPTSGRGQYF.

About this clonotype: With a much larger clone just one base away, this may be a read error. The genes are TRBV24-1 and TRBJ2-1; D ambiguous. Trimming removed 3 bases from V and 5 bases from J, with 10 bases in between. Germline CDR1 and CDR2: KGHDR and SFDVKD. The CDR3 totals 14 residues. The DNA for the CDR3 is TGTGCCACCAGTGATCCCCCCACCCACAATGAGCAGTTCTTC. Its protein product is CATSDPPTHNEQFF.

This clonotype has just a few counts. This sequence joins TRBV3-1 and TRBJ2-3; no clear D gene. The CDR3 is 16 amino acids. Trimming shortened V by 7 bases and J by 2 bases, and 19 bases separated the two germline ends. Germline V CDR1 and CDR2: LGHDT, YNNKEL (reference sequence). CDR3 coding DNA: TGTGCCAGCACCCCGCGGCACCTAGATCTCACAGATACGCAGTATTTT. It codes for CASTPRHLDLTDTQYF.

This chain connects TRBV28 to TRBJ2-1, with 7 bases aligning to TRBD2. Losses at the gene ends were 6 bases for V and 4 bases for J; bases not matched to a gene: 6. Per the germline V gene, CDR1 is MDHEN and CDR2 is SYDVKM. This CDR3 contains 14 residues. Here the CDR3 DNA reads TGTGCCAGCAGAGTAGGGGAGGGGTACAATGAGCAGTTCTTC. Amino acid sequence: CASRVGEGYNEQFF.

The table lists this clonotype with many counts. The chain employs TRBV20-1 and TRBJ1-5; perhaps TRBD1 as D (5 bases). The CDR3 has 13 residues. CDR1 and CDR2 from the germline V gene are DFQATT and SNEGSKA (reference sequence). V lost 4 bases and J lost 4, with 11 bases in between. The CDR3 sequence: CSATGGGNQPQHF. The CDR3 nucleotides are TGCAGTGCTACCGGGGGGGGTAATCAGCCCCAGCATTTT.

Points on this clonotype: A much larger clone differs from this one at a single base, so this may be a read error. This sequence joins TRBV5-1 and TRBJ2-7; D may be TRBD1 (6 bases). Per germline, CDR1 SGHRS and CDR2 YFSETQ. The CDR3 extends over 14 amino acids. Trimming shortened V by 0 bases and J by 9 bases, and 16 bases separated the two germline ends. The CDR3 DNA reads TGCGCCAGCAGCTTGGACGCAGGGGTGGGCGGGCAGTACTTC. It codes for CASSLDAGVGGQYF. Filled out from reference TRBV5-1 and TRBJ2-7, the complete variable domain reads KAGVTQTPRYLIKTRGQQVTLSCSPISGHRSVSWYQQTPGQGLQFLFEYFSETQRNKGNFPGRFSGRQFSNSRSEMNVSTLELGDSALYLCASSLDAGVGGQYFGPGTRLTVT.

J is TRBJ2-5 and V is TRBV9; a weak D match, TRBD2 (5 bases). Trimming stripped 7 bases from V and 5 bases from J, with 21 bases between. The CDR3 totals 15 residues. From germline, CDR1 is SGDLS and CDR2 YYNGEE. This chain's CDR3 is CASCTQGGLQETQYF. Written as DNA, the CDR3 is TGTGCCAGCTGCACCCAAGGAGGATTGCAGGAGACCCAGTACTTC.

The CDR3 coding sequence is TGTGCCAGCTCACCACCAGGGACAGTGTCCTACGAGCAGTACTTC. This sequence encodes CASSPPGTVSYEQYF. The chain recombines TRBV18 with TRBJ2-7; TRBD1 matches at 7 bases. This CDR3 spans 15 amino acids. CDR1 and CDR2 from the germline V gene are KGHSH and LQKENI. J was trimmed by 1 base and V by 0 bases; bases with no gene match: 3.

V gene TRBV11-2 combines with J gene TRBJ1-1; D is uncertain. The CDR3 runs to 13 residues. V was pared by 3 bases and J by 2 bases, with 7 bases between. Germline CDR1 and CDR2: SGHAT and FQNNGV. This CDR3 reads CASSFWGNTEAFF. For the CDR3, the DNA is TGTGCCAGCAGCTTTTGGGGTAACACTGAAGCTTTCTTT.

The CDR3 coding sequence is TGTGCCAGCAGGGAGGGGGGGAATGGCTACACCTTC. Protein product: CASREGGNGYTF. V is TRBV27 and J is TRBJ1-2; maybe TRBD1 (6 bases). Germline lookup yields CDR1 MNHEY and CDR2 SMNVEV (reference sequence). V was trimmed by 6 bases and J by 6 bases, leaving 11 bases between them. This CDR3 comprises 12 residues.

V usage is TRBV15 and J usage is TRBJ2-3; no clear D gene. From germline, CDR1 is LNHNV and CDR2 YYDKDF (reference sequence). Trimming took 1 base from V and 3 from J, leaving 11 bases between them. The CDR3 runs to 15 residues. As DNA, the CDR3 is TGTGCCACCAGCAGAGTTCTCACCTCGACAGATACGCAGTATTTT. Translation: CATSRVLTSTDTQYF.

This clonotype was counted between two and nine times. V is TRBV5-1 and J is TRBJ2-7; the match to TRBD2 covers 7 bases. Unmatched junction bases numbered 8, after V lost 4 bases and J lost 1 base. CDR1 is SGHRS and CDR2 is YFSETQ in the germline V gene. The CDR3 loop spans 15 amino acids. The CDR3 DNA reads TGCGCCAGCAGCCCCAGACTAGCCCCATCCTACGAGCAGTACTTC. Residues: CASSPRLAPSYEQYF.

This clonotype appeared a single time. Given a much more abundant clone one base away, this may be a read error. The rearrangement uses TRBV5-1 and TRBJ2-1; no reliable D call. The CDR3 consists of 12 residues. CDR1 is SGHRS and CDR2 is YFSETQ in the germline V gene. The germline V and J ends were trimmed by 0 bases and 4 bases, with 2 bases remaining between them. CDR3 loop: CASSLAYNEQFF. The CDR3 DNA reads TGCGCCAGCAGCTTGGCGTACAATGAGCAGTTCTTC.

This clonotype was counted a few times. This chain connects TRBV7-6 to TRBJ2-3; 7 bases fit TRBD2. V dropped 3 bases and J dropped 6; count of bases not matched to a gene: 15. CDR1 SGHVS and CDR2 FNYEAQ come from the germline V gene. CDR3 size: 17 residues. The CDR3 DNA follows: TGTGCCAGCAGCTTTAAAGGCGGGAGAGGGGATAGGGATACGCAGTATTTT. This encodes CASSFKGGRGDRDTQYF.

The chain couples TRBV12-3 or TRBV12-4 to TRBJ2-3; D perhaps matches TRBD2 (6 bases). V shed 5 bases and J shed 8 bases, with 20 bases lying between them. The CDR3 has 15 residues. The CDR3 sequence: CASSTRLDGIGTQYF. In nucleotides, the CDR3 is TGTGCCAGCAGTACCAGACTAGACGGGATCGGTACGCAGTATTTT.

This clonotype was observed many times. The CDR3 sequence is CASSEELAGVVGELFF. CDR3 DNA sequence: TGTGCCAGCAGTGAGGAACTAGCGGGAGTGGTCGGGGAGCTGTTTTTT. The chain employs TRBV6-2 or TRBV6-3 and TRBJ2-2; 11 nucleotides agree with TRBD2. The CDR3 spans 16 residues. Germline V gene lookup returns CDR1 MNHEY and CDR2 SVGEGT. V trimming: 5 bases; J trimming: 7 bases; junction bases outside the gene matches: 9.

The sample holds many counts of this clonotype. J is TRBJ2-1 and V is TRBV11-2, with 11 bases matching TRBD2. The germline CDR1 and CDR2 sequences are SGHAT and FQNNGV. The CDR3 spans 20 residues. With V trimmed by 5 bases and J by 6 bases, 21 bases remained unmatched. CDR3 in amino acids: CASSLRGTSGVFASSNEQFF. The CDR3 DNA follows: TGTGCCAGCAGCCTTCGGGGGACTAGCGGAGTTTTTGCCTCCAGCAATGAGCAGTTCTTC.

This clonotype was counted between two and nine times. CDR3 DNA: TGTGCCAGCAGGCCTCCGACTAGCGGGTCCGGCTACGAGCAGTACTTC. This sequence encodes CASRPPTSGSGYEQYF. This chain links TRBV12-3 or TRBV12-4 with TRBJ2-7; 10 bases are a match to TRBD2. This CDR3 region has 16 residues. V was clipped by 6 bases and J by 3 bases; unmatched bases: 11.

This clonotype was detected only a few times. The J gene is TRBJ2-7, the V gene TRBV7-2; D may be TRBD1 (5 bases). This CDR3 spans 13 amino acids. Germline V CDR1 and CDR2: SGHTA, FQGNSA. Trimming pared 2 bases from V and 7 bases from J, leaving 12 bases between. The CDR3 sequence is CASSLQGLREQYF. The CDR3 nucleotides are TGTGCCAGCAGCTTACAGGGATTACGGGAGCAGTACTTC.

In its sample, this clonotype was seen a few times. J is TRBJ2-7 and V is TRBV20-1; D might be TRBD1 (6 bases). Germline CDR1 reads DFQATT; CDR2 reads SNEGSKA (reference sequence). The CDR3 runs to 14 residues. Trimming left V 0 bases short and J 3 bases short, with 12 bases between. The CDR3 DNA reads TGCAGTGCTAGAGAAAGGGGGAAGGTCTACGAGCAGTACTTC. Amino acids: CSARERGKVYEQYF.

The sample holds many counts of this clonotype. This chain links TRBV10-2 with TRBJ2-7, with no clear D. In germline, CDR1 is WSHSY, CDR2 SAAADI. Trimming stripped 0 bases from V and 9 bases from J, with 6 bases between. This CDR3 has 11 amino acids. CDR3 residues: CASSESIWQYF. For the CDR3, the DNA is TGCGCCAGCAGTGAGTCTATTTGGCAGTACTTC.

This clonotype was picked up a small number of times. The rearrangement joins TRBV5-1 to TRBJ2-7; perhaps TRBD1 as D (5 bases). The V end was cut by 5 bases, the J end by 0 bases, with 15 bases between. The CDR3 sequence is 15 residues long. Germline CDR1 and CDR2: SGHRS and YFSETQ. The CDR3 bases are TGCGCCAGCAGTTTCACTACTGACAGCTCCTACGAGCAGTACTTC. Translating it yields CASSFTTDSSYEQYF. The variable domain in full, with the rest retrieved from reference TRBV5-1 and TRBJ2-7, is KAGVTQTPRYLIKTRGQQVTLSCSPISGHRSVSWYQQTPGQGLQFLFEYFSETQRNKGNFPGRFSGRQFSNSRSEMNVSTLELGDSALYLCASSFTTDSSYEQYFGPGTRLTVT.

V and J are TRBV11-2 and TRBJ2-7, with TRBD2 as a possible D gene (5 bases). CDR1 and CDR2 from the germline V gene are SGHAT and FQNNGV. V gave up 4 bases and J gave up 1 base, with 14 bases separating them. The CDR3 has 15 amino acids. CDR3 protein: CASSSRGSASYEQYF. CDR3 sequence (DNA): TGTGCCAGCAGCTCCCGGGGTAGCGCGTCCTACGAGCAGTACTTC. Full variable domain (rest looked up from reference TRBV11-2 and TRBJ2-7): EAGVAQSPRYKIIEKRQSVAFWCNPISGHATLYWYQQILGQGPKLLIQFQNNGVVDDSQLPKDRFSAERLKGVDSTLKIQPAKLEDSAVYLCASSSRGSASYEQYFGPGTRLTVT.

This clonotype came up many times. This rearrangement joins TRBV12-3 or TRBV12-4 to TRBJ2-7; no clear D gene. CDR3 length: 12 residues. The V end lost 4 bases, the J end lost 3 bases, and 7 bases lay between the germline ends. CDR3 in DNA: TGTGCCAGCAGTTCCGGTCTCTACGAGCAGTACTTC. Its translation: CASSSGLYEQYF.

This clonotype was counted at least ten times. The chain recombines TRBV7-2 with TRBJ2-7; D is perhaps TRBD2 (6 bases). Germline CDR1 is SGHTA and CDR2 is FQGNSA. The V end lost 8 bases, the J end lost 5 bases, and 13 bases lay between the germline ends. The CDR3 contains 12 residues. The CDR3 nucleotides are TGTGCCAGCCGGAGGGGTACACACGAGCAGTACTTC. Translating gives CASRRGTHEQYF.

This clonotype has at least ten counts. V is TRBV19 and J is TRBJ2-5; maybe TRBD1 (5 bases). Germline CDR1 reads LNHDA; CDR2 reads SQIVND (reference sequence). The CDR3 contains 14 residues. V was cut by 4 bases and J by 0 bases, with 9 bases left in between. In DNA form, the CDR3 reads TGTGCCAGTAGTAGGGTCAGGGACCAAGAGACCCAGTACTTC. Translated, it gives CASSRVRDQETQYF. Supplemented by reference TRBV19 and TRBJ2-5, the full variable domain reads DGGITQSPKYLFRKEGQNVTLSCEQNLNHDAMYWYRQDPGQGLRLIYYSQIVNDFQKGDIAEGYSVSREKKESFPLTVTSAQKNPTAFYLCASSRVRDQETQYFGPGTRLLVL.

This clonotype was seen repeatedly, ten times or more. The CDR3 loop reads CSVLSRDRGPDTIYF. The CDR3 bases are TGCAGCGTTCTCAGTAGAGACAGGGGACCCGACACCATATATTTT. The rearrangement joins TRBV29-1 to TRBJ1-3; 8 bases are shared with TRBD1. Trimming at V came to 5 bases and at J to 8 bases, leaving 14 bases not matched to a gene. The length of the CDR3 is 15 residues. Per the germline V gene, CDR1 is SQVTM and CDR2 is ANQGSEA.